These 25 T cell receptor beta chains came from one sample sequenced in a study of T cells in Graves' hyperthyroidism and ophthalmopathy. TCR beta CDR3 region amplification was performed from RNA transcripts. The primer set for the first-round RT-PCR of the TCR CDR3 was HTBI. TCRdb re-derived calls from the multiplex PCR reads in MiXCR, one entry per CDR3 protein. The sample consists of under 400,000 distinct CDR3 sequences, around a quarter of them appearing once. The sample consisted of blood. Every receptor here comes from a man aged 50 or older with Graves' hyperthyroidism.

CDR3 in DNA: TGTGCCACCAGCAAAGGACTAGTTTGGGAGACCCAGTACTTC. This gives the protein CATSKGLVWETQYF. V usage is TRBV15 and J usage is TRBJ2-5, with 7 bases lining up with TRBD2. Germline-derived CDR1 and CDR2 are LNHNV and YYDKDF (reference sequence). The CDR3 consists of 14 residues. V lost 4 bases and J lost 5; bases outside the gene matches: 7.

The chain joins TRBV6-1 to TRBJ2-2; 16 bases match TRBD2. Trimming took 5 bases from V and 1 from J; bases not matched to a gene: 7. The CDR3 runs 19 residues. Germline V lookup: CDR1 MNHNS, CDR2 SASEGT. The CDR3 DNA is TGTGCCAGCAGTACCCCGGGACTAGCGGGAGGGGGGAACACCGGGGAGCTGTTTTTT. Protein product: CASSTPGLAGGGNTGELFF.

J is TRBJ2-7 and V is TRBV5-1; 11 nucleotides align to TRBD2. This CDR3 comprises 15 residues. J was trimmed by 3 bases and V by 1 base; bases with no gene match: 3. Germline assignment: CDR1 SGHRS and CDR2 YFSETQ. Here the CDR3 reads CASSLTSGSIYEQYF. The CDR3 DNA reads TGCGCCAGCAGCTTGACTAGCGGGAGTATCTACGAGCAGTACTTC.

This clonotype was detected only a few times. In nucleotides, the CDR3 is TGTGCCAGCAGCTCCCCCCTAGCGGGTGAGCAGTTCTTC. This sequence encodes CASSSPLAGEQFF. V and J are TRBV7-9 and TRBJ2-1, with 8 bases that match TRBD2. V trimming: 4 bases; J trimming: 9 bases; junction bases outside the gene matches: 5. Germline V gene sequence: CDR1 SEHNR, CDR2 FQNEAQ (reference sequence). There are 13 residues in the CDR3.

This chain uses TRBV20-1 with TRBJ2-5; the D is unclear. The CDR3 loop spans 14 amino acids. V gave up 3 bases and J gave up 2 bases, with 13 bases separating them. Germline V CDR1 and CDR2: DFQATT, SNEGSKA (reference sequence). The CDR3 region is CSASGLSRQETQYF. The CDR3 DNA reads TGCAGTGCTAGTGGGCTCTCCCGGCAAGAGACCCAGTACTTC.

V is TRBV7-4 and J is TRBJ1-1; possibly TRBD1 for D (5 bases). The V and J ends lost 4 bases and 1 base respectively, with 19 bases between them. The CDR3 covers 17 residues. Germline V gene lookup returns CDR1 SGHVT and CDR2 SQSDAQ. DNA for the CDR3: TGTGCCAGCAGCTGGTGGACAAACCCCCAAGAGAACACTGAAGCTTTCTTT. Amino acids: CASSWWTNPQENTEAFF. Together with reference TRBV7-4 and TRBJ1-1, the CDR3 gives the full variable domain: GAGVSQSPRYKVAKRGRDVALRCDSISGHVTLYWYRQTLGQGSEVLTYSQSDAQRDKSGRPSGRFSAERPERSVSTLKIQRTEQGDSAVYLCASSWWTNPQENTEAFFGQGTRLTVV.

The rearrangement uses TRBV20-1 and TRBJ1-4, with 8 bases fitting TRBD1. In germline, CDR1 is DFQATT, CDR2 SNEGSKA (reference sequence). The ends lost 3 bases at V and 8 bases at J; junction bases unmatched: 11. This CDR3 has 15 amino acids. The CDR3 region is CSARGRGDRREKLFF. Written as DNA, the CDR3 is TGCAGTGCTAGGGGGAGGGGGGACAGGAGGGAAAAACTGTTTTTT.

Regarding this clonotype: Germline and junction disagree at one end, which may indicate a read error. The chain combines TRBV5-1 with TRBJ2-3; D is tentatively TRBD1 or TRBD2 (5 bases each). This CDR3 contains 17 residues. Germline CDR1 reads SGHRS; CDR2 reads YFSETQ. CDR3: CTSSQLGPKVRTDTQYF. DNA for the CDR3: TGCACCAGCAGCCAATTGGGACCCAAAGTCCGCACAGATACGCAGTATTTT.

The chain links TRBV2 to TRBJ2-7; 9 bases line up with TRBD1. The CDR3 is 13 amino acids. Germline trimming cut 6 bases from V and 5 bases from J; bases unmatched to any gene: 5. CDR1 and CDR2 (germline): SNHLY, FYNNEI. This CDR3 reads CASSRDREDEQYF. CDR3 nucleotides: TGTGCCAGCAGCCGGGACAGGGAGGACGAGCAGTACTTC.

This chain uses TRBV7-9 with TRBJ2-1, with a possible D match to TRBD2 (6 bases). The CDR3 has 15 amino acids. V lost 3 bases and J lost 4, with 13 bases in between. Germline V gene lookup returns CDR1 SEHNR and CDR2 FQNEAQ (reference sequence). DNA of the CDR3: TGTGCCAGCAGCTTTTTCCGCGGGATATACAATGAGCAGTTCTTC. Its translation is CASSFFRGIYNEQFF.

The chain carries TRBV24-1 and TRBJ2-2; tentatively, D is TRBD1 (5 bases). Deletions cut 4 bases from V and 1 base from J, with 9 bases between. This CDR3 has 15 amino acids. Germline V CDR1 and CDR2: KGHDR, SFDVKD. Here the CDR3 reads CATSEFDRNTGELFF. The CDR3 nucleotides are TGTGCCACCAGTGAATTCGACAGGAACACCGGGGAGCTGTTTTTT.

This clonotype appeared a few times. DNA of the CDR3: TGTGCCAGCAGTCCTAGGAACAGGATCACCGGGGAGCTGTTTTTT. Amino acid sequence: CASSPRNRITGELFF. The V call is TRBV12-3 or TRBV12-4, the J call TRBJ2-2, with a possible D match to TRBD1 (5 bases). V was cut by 5 bases and J by 4 bases, with 14 bases left in between. CDR3 size: 15 residues.

This clonotype has at least ten counts. The J gene is TRBJ2-7, the V gene TRBV20-1; D is undetermined. Trimming took 3 bases from V and 3 from J, leaving 9 bases between them. Germline V CDR1 and CDR2: DFQATT, SNEGSKA (reference sequence). This CDR3 comprises 12 residues. CDR3: CSASNDLYEQYF. DNA of the CDR3: TGCAGTGCTAGTAATGACCTCTACGAGCAGTACTTC.

This chain joins TRBV19 and TRBJ2-1; 10 bases align to TRBD2. The CDR3 is made up of 18 amino acids. Germline V gene sequence: CDR1 LNHDA, CDR2 SQIVND (reference sequence). J was trimmed by 3 bases and V by 3 bases; bases with no gene match: 11. The CDR3 reads CASSIGASGSPYYNEQFF. For the CDR3, the DNA is TGTGCCAGTAGTATCGGGGCTAGCGGGAGTCCATACTACAATGAGCAGTTCTTC. Filled out from reference TRBV19 and TRBJ2-1, the complete variable domain reads DGGITQSPKYLFRKEGQNVTLSCEQNLNHDAMYWYRQDPGQGLRLIYYSQIVNDFQKGDIAEGYSVSREKKESFPLTVTSAQKNPTAFYLCASSIGASGSPYYNEQFFGPGTRLTVL.

The genes are TRBV19 and TRBJ2-2, with D tentatively TRBD2 (5 bases). With 3 bases removed from V and 6 bases from J, the gap between germline ends came to 11 bases. CDR1 and CDR2 from the germline V gene are LNHDA and SQIVND (reference sequence). The CDR3 consists of 14 residues. In DNA, the CDR3 is TGTGCCAGTAGTATTTCGGGGTTCCCCGGGGAGCTGTTTTTT. Encoded protein: CASSISGFPGELFF.

The chain uses TRBV6-1 and TRBJ1-2; 10 bases match TRBD1. CDR1 and CDR2 (germline): MNHNS, SASEGT. Unmatched junction bases numbered 6, after V lost 6 bases and J lost 5 bases. This CDR3 is built from 14 residues. This chain's CDR3 is CASSSGTGVYGYTF. The DNA of the CDR3 is TGTGCCAGCAGCTCCGGGACAGGGGTATATGGCTACACCTTC.

This clonotype appeared a few times. The genes are TRBV11-2 and TRBJ1-2; D uncertain. V was clipped by 1 base and J by 4 bases, with 13 bases between them. Germline lookup yields CDR1 SGHAT and CDR2 FQNNGV. This CDR3 has 15 residues. This chain's CDR3 is CASSLGRQASYGYTF. The CDR3 DNA reads as TGTGCCAGCAGCTTAGGTCGGCAGGCCAGCTATGGCTACACCTTC.

V gene TRBV9 combines with J gene TRBJ2-2; the D gene is possibly TRBD2 (5 bases). The CDR3 runs to 15 residues. Trimming stripped 1 base from V and 1 base from J, with 8 bases between. Per germline, CDR1 SGDLS and CDR2 YYNGEE. CDR3 sequence (DNA): TGTGCCAGCAGCGTATTACGGGAGAACACCGGGGAGCTGTTTTTT. As protein: CASSVLRENTGELFF.

As for this clonotype: A much bigger clone sits one base away, suggesting this may be a read error. This chain connects TRBV5-1 to TRBJ2-1; D is unresolved. V lost 0 bases, J lost 10 bases, and 11 bases lay in between. CDR3 length equals 13 residues. Germline lookup yields CDR1 SGHRS and CDR2 YFSETQ. CDR3: CASSLVQASEQFF. The CDR3 DNA reads TGCGCCAGCAGCTTGGTTCAGGCGAGCGAGCAGTTCTTC.

The chain is built from TRBV29-1 and TRBJ2-1, with D perhaps TRBD1 (6 bases). CDR3 size: 9 residues. Per the germline V gene, CDR1 is SQVTM and CDR2 is ANQGSEA. Trimming shortened V by 7 bases and J by 15 bases, and 13 bases separated the two germline ends. CDR3 region: CSGGDKGFF. The CDR3 coding sequence is TGCAGCGGAGGGGACAAAGGGTTCTTC.

This clonotype has at least ten counts. The J gene is TRBJ1-1, the V gene TRBV7-8; D ambiguous. Trimming took off 2 bases at V and 0 bases at J, with 13 bases between the two ends. CDR1 and CDR2 from the germline V gene are SGHVS and FQNEAQ. The CDR3 length is 16 residues. The chain's CDR3 is CASSLLGFGMNTEAFF. The CDR3 DNA is TGTGCCAGCAGCTTACTCGGATTTGGTATGAACACTGAAGCTTTCTTT.

V and J are TRBV30 and TRBJ2-1; 7 nucleotides line up with TRBD2. V was clipped by 3 bases and J by 6 bases; unmatched bases: 8. Germline loops: CDR1 GTSNPN, CDR2 SVGIG (reference sequence). The CDR3 consists of 14 residues. The CDR3 spells CAWRPPGGGNEQFF. CDR3 coding DNA: TGTGCCTGGAGGCCTCCGGGAGGAGGCAATGAGCAGTTCTTC.

A remark on this clonotype: This may be a read error, as it is one base from a much larger clone. This chain links TRBV30 with TRBJ1-1; D might be TRBD1 (5 bases). The CDR3 is 12 residues long. Germline-derived CDR1 and CDR2 are GTSNPN and SVGIG (reference sequence). Trimming removed 5 bases from V and 6 bases from J, with 13 bases in between. CDR3: CAWGQVPSEAFF. The CDR3 DNA reads as TGTGCCTGGGGACAAGTCCCGTCTGAAGCTTTCTTT. The full variable domain, its missing parts supplied by reference TRBV30 and TRBJ1-1, is SQTIHQWPATLVQPVGSPLSLECTVEGTSNPNLYWYRQAAGRGLQLLFYSVGIGQISSEVPQNLSASRPQDRQFILSSKKLLLSDSGFYLCAWGQVPSEAFFGQGTRLTVV.

This clonotype showed up just a few times. V and J are TRBV7-9 and TRBJ2-1, with a possible D match to TRBD2 (5 bases). Germline loops: CDR1 SEHNR, CDR2 FQNEAQ (reference sequence). Trimming pared 6 bases from V and 5 bases from J, leaving 17 bases between. The CDR3 is 15 residues long. The CDR3 loop reads CASRSEGSMNNEQFF. CDR3 sequence (DNA): TGTGCCAGCAGGTCAGAGGGAAGTATGAACAATGAGCAGTTCTTC.

This clonotype turned up a few times. The chain joins TRBV5-1 to TRBJ2-1; D remains ambiguous. The V and J ends lost 4 bases and 3 bases respectively, with 11 bases between them. The CDR3 is 14 amino acids. Germline V gene sequence: CDR1 SGHRS, CDR2 YFSETQ. As DNA, the CDR3 is TGCGCCAGCAGCGTAGGACCCGACTACAATGAGCAGTTCTTC. It codes for CASSVGPDYNEQFF.